The present entry profiles one T cell receptor (beta chain) with its context. The sample belongs to a study of CD8 T cells in ankylosing spondylitis. TCRdb passed the 5' RACE reads through MiXCR, listing each CDR3 protein once. The sample records 250,000 or so distinct CDR3 sequences, 15% to 20% being singletons. Germline values: CDR1 SGHDT, CDR2 YYEEEE. Trimming removed 5 bases from V and 0 bases from J, with 24 bases in between. The CDR3 contains 19 residues. Input material: blood, either unsorted or a sorted T cell fraction (not recorded which). This sequence joins TRBV5-6 and TRBJ2-1, with a weak D call TRBD2 (6 bases). The origin of this receptor is a male donor with ankylosing spondylitis or in good health (not recorded which). The CDR3 sequence is CASRPYTISSESSYNEQFF. Written as DNA, the CDR3 is TGTGCCAGCAGACCCTATACTATATCTAGCGAGAGCTCCTACAATGAGCAGTTCTTC.